This entry describes one T cell receptor beta chain. Its antigen is unidentified. Via MiXCR, TCRdb re-called the 5' RACE reads, giving one row per CDR3 protein. Among about 48,000 distinct CDR3 sequences listed, roughly 5% were seen once. The entry originates in a study of spatial heterogeneity in lung cancer. The overall study: On average, each unique TCR and UMI combination appeared more than ten times in raw reads. The study's findings and limits: Follow-up blood showed ubiquitous expanded tumor TCRs less than blood at resection did.

This sample's time point: sample taken at primary tumor resection. Sequencing was performed on whole RNA extracted from tumor and nontumor lung tissue, or from frozen PBMC, and the material was left unsorted. The CDR3 covers 15 residues. With V trimmed by 6 bases and J by 3 bases, 6 bases remained unmatched. Germline V CDR1 and CDR2: LNHNV, YYDKDF (reference sequence). This sample comprised PBMCs, obtained at surgery. This receptor was taken from a male donor with early-stage non-small cell lung cancer. The chain has TRBV15 and TRBJ2-3; 10 bases map to TRBD1. The CDR3 sequence: CATRKDRGRTDTQYF. The CDR3, as DNA: TGTGCCACCAGAAAGGACAGGGGGAGGACAGATACGCAGTATTTT.